This TCR beta chain is from a study of early T cells in non-severe SARS-CoV-2 infection. Study background: RNA in bulk from unsorted whole blood was sequenced, and chains were unpaired.

By frequency in the sample, this clonotype is medium-sized. Antigen: not known. The library protocol tagged individual cDNA molecules with unique molecular identifiers. TCRdb re-called the 5' RACE reads through MiXCR, storing one row per CDR3 protein. The sample has 65,000 to 95,000 distinct CDR3 sequences; roughly 12% are singletons. The study's findings and limits: VDJdb-based matching was biased toward anti-spike CD8 responses and missed private and CD4 specificities.

The CDR3 spans 14 residues. V was cut by 5 bases and J by 2 bases, with 13 bases left in between. Per the germline V gene, CDR1 is SGHTA and CDR2 is FQGNSA. The chain has TRBV7-2 and TRBJ2-7; the D gene is possibly TRBD1 (6 bases). Sample: whole blood, taken at baseline. The receptor was isolated from an adult who was a healthcare worker with PCR-confirmed SARS-CoV-2 infection or an uninfected control (not recorded which). The donor label of this sample is uncertain. The DNA for the CDR3 is TGTGCCAGCAGCCCGGGGACACGAACCTACGAGCAGTACTTC. Protein sequence: CASSPGTRTYEQYF.